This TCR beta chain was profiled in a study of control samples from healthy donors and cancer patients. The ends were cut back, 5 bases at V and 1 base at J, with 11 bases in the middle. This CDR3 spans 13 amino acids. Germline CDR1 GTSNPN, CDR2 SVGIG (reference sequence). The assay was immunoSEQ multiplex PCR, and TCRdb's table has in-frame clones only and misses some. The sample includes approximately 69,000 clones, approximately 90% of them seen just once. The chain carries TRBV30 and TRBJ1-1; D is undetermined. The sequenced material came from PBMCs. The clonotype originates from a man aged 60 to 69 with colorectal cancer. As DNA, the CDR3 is TGTGCCTGGGCTCCGACGGCGAACACTGAAGCTTTCTTT. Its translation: CAWAPTANTEAFF.